This T cell receptor beta chain was retrieved from a study of human T cells and chemical hapten exposure. CDR1 is MNHEY and CDR2 is SMNVEV in the germline V gene (reference sequence). V lost 0 bases and J lost 8; bases outside the gene matches: 9. This CDR3 contains 15 residues. Attachment of unique molecular identifiers to individual cDNA molecules was performed in the library. TCRdb reprocessed the RACE reads via MiXCR and lists one record per CDR3 protein. The repertoire has more than 150,000 distinct CDR3 sequences, approximately 31% of them found once; the top ten carry roughly 3%. Described time point: pre-sensitization, week 0. Treatment meaning: therapeutic diphenylcyclopropenone sensitization with weekly scalp DPC. Drawing of blood took place ahead of applying each patch test.

The TCR originated in a woman aged 30 to 39 with alopecia areata. Some clones in this sample may be carry-over from other donors' samples. The chain couples TRBV27 to TRBJ2-7; the match to TRBD1 covers 8 bases. The specimen was whole blood, collected in connection with sensitization to the hapten diphenylcyclopropenone (DPC). CDR3 DNA: TGTGCCAGCAGTTTATCGACGACAGGGACAGGAAAGCAGTACTTC. It yields the protein CASSLSTTGTGKQYF.